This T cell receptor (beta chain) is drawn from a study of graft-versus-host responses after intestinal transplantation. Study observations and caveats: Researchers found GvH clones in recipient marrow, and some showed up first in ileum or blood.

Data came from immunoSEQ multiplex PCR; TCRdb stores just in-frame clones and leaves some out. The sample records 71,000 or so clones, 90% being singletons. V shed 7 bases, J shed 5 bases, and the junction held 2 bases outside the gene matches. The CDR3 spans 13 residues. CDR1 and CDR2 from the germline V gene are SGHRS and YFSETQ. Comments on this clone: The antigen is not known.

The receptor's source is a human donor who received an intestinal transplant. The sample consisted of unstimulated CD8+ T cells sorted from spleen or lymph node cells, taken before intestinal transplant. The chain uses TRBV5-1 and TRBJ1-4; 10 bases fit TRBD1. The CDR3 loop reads CASAGQGNEKLFF. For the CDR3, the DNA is TGCGCCAGCGCGGGACAGGGGAATGAAAAACTGTTTTTT.